A few counts support the clone carrying this TCR beta chain. No conserved phenylalanine or tryptophan is present at the end of the CDR3, so a read error is the likely explanation. The data were obtained in a study of metastatic and nonmetastatic thyroid tumors. Germline CDR1 reads SEHNR; CDR2 reads FQNEAQ (reference sequence). The CDR3 runs to 14 residues. Patients underwent thyroid surgery, and none had received any treatment before it. TCRdb re-called clones from the PCR reads using MiXCR. Among about 92,000 clones listed, about 15% were seen once. The sequence was obtained from a female donor with papillary thyroid cancer or a benign thyroid nodule (not recorded which). Some clones in this sample may be carry-over from other donors' samples. Sample: blood. J is TRBJ1-2 and V is TRBV7-9, with D possibly matching TRBD1 (6 bases). The CDR3 region has the DNA TGTGTCAGCAGCTTTACCGGGACACGCTATGGCTACACCCTC. Residues: CVSSFTGTRYGYTL.